Listed here are 16 T cell receptor beta chains from one sample, sequenced in a study of CD4 and CD8 cells across lung adenocarcinoma regions. TCRdb itself ran the PCR reads through MiXCR, one entry per CDR3 protein. The sample includes under 20,000 distinct CDR3 sequences, 46% of them seen just once. The sequencing sample was made of CD4+ T cells from the margin of a lung tumor. The receptors were gathered from a male donor with lung adenocarcinoma. The CD4 and CD8 labels of this study may be unreliable.

This chain joins TRBV10-3 and TRBJ2-2, with unresolved D. Trimming removed 9 bases from V and 13 bases from J, with 27 bases in between. This CDR3 spans 15 amino acids. Germline V CDR1 and CDR2: ENHRY, SYGVKD. The CDR3 loop reads CAMRLQAVSTEALFF. In DNA form, the CDR3 reads TGTGCCATGAGACTCCAGGCTGTAAGTACCGAGGCGCTGTTTTTT.

This clonotype was observed many times. This chain uses TRBV3-1 with TRBJ1-1; D perhaps matches TRBD1 (6 bases). The CDR3 sequence is 16 residues long. CDR1 is LGHDT and CDR2 is YNNKEL in the germline V gene (reference sequence). The V end was cut by 3 bases, the J end by 1 base, with 15 bases between. The CDR3 DNA is TGTGCCAGCAGCCAGGGACCTTCGACAGGGAACACTGAAGCTTTCTTT. Translation gives CASSQGPSTGNTEAFF.

Turning to this clonotype: An end of the junction does not agree with germline; a read error may underlie this. The gene calls are TRBV6-1 and TRBJ2-2; 7 bases line up with TRBD1. Per germline, CDR1 MNHNS and CDR2 SASEGT. This CDR3 has 16 amino acids. The CDR3 spells CASMRRLAASTGALYF. CDR3 coding DNA: TGTGCCAGCATGCGCCGCCTGGCGGCGAGCACAGGGGCGCTGTATTTT.

The chain uses TRBV6-5 and TRBJ2-1; perhaps TRBD1 as D (5 bases). The germline gives CDR1 MNHEY, CDR2 SVGAGI. Trimming removed 4 bases from V and 15 bases from J, with 16 bases in between. This CDR3 is built from 12 residues. This CDR3 reads CASSSDSAGPFF. The CDR3 DNA is TGTGCCAGCAGTTCGGATAGTGCAGGGCCGTTCTTC.

This clonotype was found many times. J is TRBJ1-2 and V is TRBV6-5; D not resolved. Germline CDR1 reads MNHEY; CDR2 reads SVGAGI. This CDR3 contains 15 residues. Trimming left V 2 bases short and J 5 bases short, with 15 bases between. Here the CDR3 reads CASSYGSIGLYGYTF. The DNA of the CDR3 is TGTGCCAGCAGTTACGGGTCAATCGGTCTATATGGCTACACCTTC.

This clonotype has just a few counts. The rearrangement joins TRBV28 to TRBJ2-5, with D unclear. V lost 3 bases, J lost 5 bases, and 7 bases lay in between. Germline CDR1 is MDHEN and CDR2 is SYDVKM. This CDR3 comprises 12 residues. The CDR3: CASSFFVETQYF. DNA for the CDR3: TGTGCCAGCAGTTTTTTCGTCGAGACCCAGTACTTC.

CDR3 in DNA: TGCGCCAGCAGTGAGCGGCAGTCAGAGCAGTTCTTC. This encodes CASSERQSEQFF. The chain uses TRBV10-2 and TRBJ2-1; D call uncertain. Between the trimmed V and J ends, which lost 2 bases and 10 bases, there was a span of 9 bases. The CDR3 sequence is 12 residues long. The germline V gene has CDR1 WSHSY and CDR2 SAAADI.

This clonotype was seen a handful of times. This rearrangement joins TRBV27 to TRBJ1-1; 7 nucleotides match TRBD1. CDR3 size: 14 residues. The trim removed 5 bases at V and 1 base at J, leaving 4 bases unmatched. Germline assignment: CDR1 MNHEY and CDR2 SMNVEV (reference sequence). CDR3 sequence: CASSKGQRNTEAFF. DNA of the CDR3: TGTGCCAGCAGTAAGGGACAGAGGAACACTGAAGCTTTCTTT.

The V gene is TRBV10-3, the J gene TRBJ2-3, with TRBD2 as a possible D gene (6 bases). The end of the DNA is better explained by TRBJ2-5, so the J call may be wrong. CDR1 is ENHRY, CDR2 SYGVKD, per germline. The CDR3 sequence is 14 residues long. The CDR3 reads CAGLGSRGQETQYF. The DNA for the CDR3 is TGTGCCGGGCTCGGGAGCAGAGGCCAAGAGACCCAGTACTTC.

As concerns this clonotype: The junction departs from germline at one end; a sequencing error may be responsible. V gene TRBV11-2 combines with J gene TRBJ2-3, with TRBD2 matching over 7 bases. The germline V gene has CDR1 SGHAT and CDR2 FQNNGV. The CDR3 extends over 16 amino acids. CDR3 in amino acids: CASAGDGGRVPDTQYF. The CDR3 coding sequence is TGTGCCAGCGCGGGGGACGGGGGGAGAGTCCCAGATACGCAGTATTTC.

This clonotype was detected many times. This chain joins TRBV30 and TRBJ1-1, with unresolved D. The length of the CDR3 is 16 residues. CDR1 is GTSNPN, CDR2 SVGIG, per germline (reference sequence). Trimming shortened V by 1 base and J by 3 bases, and 18 bases separated the two germline ends. The CDR3 nucleotides are TGTGCCTGGAGTGCCGCCGTCCGGGGAAGGGACACTGAAGCTTTCTTT. This translates into CAWSAAVRGRDTEAFF.

J is TRBJ1-1 and V is TRBV6-1, with TRBD1 matching 10 bases. This CDR3 is built from 14 residues. Trimming removed 1 base from V and 5 bases from J; junction bases left unmatched: 1. Germline V gene sequence: CDR1 MNHNS, CDR2 SASEGT. The CDR3 DNA is TGTGCCAGCAGTGAAGTGGGACAGGGGACTGAAGCTTTCTTT. Its translation: CASSEVGQGTEAFF.

To note about this clonotype: A junction boundary mismatches the germline segment, possibly from a read error. The chain employs TRBV27 and TRBJ2-3; D possibly uses TRBD1 or TRBD2 (6 bases each). The CDR3 is 16 amino acids. Germline V gene sequence: CDR1 MNHEY, CDR2 SMNVEV (reference sequence). CDR3 sequence: CASSLVGGRDTETQYF. CDR3 coding DNA: TGTGCCAGCAGTTTGGTCGGGGGCCGCGACACAGAGACCCAGTATTTC.

The rearrangement uses TRBV6-5 and TRBJ2-1; 13 nucleotides agree with TRBD2. With 2 bases clipped from V and 6 bases from J, the junction kept 4 bases outside the gene matches. The germline V gene encodes CDR1 MNHEY and CDR2 SVGAGI. CDR3 size: 16 residues. In nucleotides, the CDR3 is TGTGCCAGCAGTTACCGGACTAGCGGGAGATCCAATGAGCAGTTCTTC. Translating gives CASSYRTSGRSNEQFF.

As concerns this clonotype: At one boundary the junction diverges from the germline segment, which might be a read error. The chain is built from TRBV10-2 and TRBJ2-3, with 7 bases fitting TRBD2. Germline loops: CDR1 WSHSY, CDR2 SAAADI. The CDR3 length is 14 residues. The CDR3: CGSTGVGGANTQYF. CDR3 bases: TGCGGCAGCACGGGGGTGGGAGGGGCAAATACGCAGTATTTC.

This clonotype is labeled as large. CDR3 residues: CASIQGVQRTNEQFF. The CDR3 DNA reads TGCGCCAGCATTCAAGGAGTTCAGAGGACCAATGAGCAGTTCTTC. The rearrangement uses TRBV10-1 and TRBJ2-1; D gene ambiguous. V gave up 7 bases and J gave up 6 bases, with 19 bases separating them. CDR1 is WNHNN, CDR2 SYGVQD, per germline (reference sequence). The CDR3 consists of 15 residues.